This TCR beta chain was documented in a study of radiotherapy plus CTLA-4 blockade in lung cancer. Study results and caveats: Together with interferon-beta, which increased in serum after radiation, early dynamic changes in blood T cell clones were reportedly the best predictors of response.

Data came from immunoSEQ multiplex PCR; TCRdb stores just in-frame clones and leaves some out. The sample has 110,000 or so clones; approximately 84% are singletons. CDR1 is MNHEY and CDR2 is SMNVEV in the germline V gene (reference sequence). This CDR3 comprises 15 residues. Trimming took off 5 bases at V and 7 bases at J, with 18 bases between the two ends. This clone was counted a few times. As yet, its antigen is unknown. The V and J genes are TRBV27 and TRBJ2-1; a possible D gene is TRBD1 (6 bases). Sequenced material: peripheral blood, taken from a patient treated with radiotherapy plus ipilimumab. The TCR sequence derives from a human donor with non-small cell lung cancer who had a partial response to radiotherapy plus ipilimumab. CDR3 sequence reads: CASSAGWADRNEQFF. CDR3 nucleotides: TGTGCCAGCAGTGCCGGGTGGGCCGACAGGAATGAGCAGTTCTTC.